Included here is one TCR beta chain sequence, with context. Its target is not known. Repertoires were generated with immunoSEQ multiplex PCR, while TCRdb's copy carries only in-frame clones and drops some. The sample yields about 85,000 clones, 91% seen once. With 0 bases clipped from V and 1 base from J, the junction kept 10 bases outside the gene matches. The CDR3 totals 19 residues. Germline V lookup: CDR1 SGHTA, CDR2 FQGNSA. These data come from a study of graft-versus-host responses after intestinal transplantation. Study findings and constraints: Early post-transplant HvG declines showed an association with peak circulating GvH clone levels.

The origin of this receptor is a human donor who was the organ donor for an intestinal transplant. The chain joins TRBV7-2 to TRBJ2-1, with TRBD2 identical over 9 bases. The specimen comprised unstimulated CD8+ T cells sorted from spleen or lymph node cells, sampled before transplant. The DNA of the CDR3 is TGTGCCAGCAGCTTAGCAACGCTAATAGCGGGGGTTTCCTACAATGAGCAGTTCTTC. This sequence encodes CASSLATLIAGVSYNEQFF.